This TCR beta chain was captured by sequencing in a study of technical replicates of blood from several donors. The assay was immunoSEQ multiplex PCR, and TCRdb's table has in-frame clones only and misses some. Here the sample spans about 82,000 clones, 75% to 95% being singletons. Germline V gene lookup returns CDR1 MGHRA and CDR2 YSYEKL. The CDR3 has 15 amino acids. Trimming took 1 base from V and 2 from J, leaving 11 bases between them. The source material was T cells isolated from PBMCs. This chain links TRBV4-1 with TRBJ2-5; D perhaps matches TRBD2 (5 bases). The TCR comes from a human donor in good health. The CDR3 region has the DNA TGCGCCAGCAGCCAAGCTGGACTGAAGCAAGAGACCCAGTACTTC. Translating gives CASSQAGLKQETQYF.